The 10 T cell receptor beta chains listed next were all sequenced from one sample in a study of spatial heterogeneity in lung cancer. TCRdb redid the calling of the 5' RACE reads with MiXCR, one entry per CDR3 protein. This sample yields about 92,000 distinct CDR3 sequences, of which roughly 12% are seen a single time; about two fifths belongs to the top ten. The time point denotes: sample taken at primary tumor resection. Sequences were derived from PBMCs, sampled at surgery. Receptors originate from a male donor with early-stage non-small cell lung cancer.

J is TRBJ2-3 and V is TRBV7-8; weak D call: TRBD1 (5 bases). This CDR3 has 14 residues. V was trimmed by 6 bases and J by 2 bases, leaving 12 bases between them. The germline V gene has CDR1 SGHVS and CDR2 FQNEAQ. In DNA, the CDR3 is TGTGCCAGCAGTTTGACAGAGCTCACAGATACGCAGTATTTT. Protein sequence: CASSLTELTDTQYF.

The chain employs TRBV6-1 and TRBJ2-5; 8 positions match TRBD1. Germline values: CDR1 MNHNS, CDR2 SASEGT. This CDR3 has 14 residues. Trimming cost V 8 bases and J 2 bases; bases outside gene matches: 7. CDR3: CASLIRDRQETQYF. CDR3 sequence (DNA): TGTGCCAGCTTAATCCGGGACAGGCAAGAGACCCAGTACTTC.

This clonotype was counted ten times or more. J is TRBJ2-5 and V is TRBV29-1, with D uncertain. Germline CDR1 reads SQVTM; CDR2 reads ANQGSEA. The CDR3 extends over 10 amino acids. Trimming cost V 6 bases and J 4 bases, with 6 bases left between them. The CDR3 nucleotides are TGCAGCGTGAGGCTAGAGACCCAGTACTTC. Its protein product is CSVRLETQYF.

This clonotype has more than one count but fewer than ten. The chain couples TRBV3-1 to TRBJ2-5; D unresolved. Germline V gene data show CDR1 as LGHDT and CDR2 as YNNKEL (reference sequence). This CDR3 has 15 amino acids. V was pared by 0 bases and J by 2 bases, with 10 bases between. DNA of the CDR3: TGTGCCAGCAGCCAAGATGCGGCAAAACAAGAGACCCAGTACTTC. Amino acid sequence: CASSQDAAKQETQYF.

The CDR3 DNA reads TGTGCCAGTAGTATAAACACTGGGGCCAACGTCCTGACTTTC. This sequence encodes CASSINTGANVLTF. This chain uses TRBV19 with TRBJ2-6, with D unclear. Germline V gene sequence: CDR1 LNHDA, CDR2 SQIVND (reference sequence). The CDR3 extends over 14 amino acids. V was pared by 2 bases and J by 2 bases, with 4 bases between.

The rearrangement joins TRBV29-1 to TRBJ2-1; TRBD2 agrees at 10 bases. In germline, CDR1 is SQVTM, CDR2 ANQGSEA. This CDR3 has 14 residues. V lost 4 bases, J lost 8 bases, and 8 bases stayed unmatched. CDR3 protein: CSVGGLAGAYEQFF. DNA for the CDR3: TGCAGCGTTGGGGGTCTAGCGGGAGCTTATGAGCAGTTCTTC.

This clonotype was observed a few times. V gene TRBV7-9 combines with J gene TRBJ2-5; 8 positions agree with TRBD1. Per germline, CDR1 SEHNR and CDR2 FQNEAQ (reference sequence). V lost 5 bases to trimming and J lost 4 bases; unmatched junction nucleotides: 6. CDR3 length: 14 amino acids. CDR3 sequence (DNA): TGTGCCAGCAGCCCGACTGGACAGGGAGAGACCCAGTACTTC. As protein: CASSPTGQGETQYF. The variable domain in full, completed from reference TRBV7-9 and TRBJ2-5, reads DTGVSQNPRHKITKRGQNVTFRCDPISEHNRLYWYRQTLGQGPEFLTYFQNEAQLEKSRLLSDRFSAERPKGSFSTLEIQRTEQGDSAMYLCASSPTGQGETQYFGPGTRLLVL.

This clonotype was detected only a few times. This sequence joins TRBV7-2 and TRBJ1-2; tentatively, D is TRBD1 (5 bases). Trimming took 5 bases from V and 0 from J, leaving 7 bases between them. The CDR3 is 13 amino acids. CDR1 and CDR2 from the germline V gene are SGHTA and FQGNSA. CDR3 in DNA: TGTGCCAGCAGCCTACAGGCTAACTATGGCTACACCTTC. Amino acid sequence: CASSLQANYGYTF.

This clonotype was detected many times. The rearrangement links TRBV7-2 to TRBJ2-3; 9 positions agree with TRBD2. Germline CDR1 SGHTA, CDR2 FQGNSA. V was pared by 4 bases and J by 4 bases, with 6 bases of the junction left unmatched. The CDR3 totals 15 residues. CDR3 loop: CASSSLAGLADTQYF. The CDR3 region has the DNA TGTGCCAGCAGCTCCCTAGCGGGGCTTGCAGATACGCAGTATTTT.

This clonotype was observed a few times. The CDR3 reads CASSEVQGGLVYF. CDR3 coding DNA: TGTGCCAGCAGTGAGGTACAGGGAGGGTTGGTGTACTTC. The rearrangement links TRBV2 to TRBJ2-4, with D perhaps TRBD2 (7 bases). Per the germline V gene, CDR1 is SNHLY and CDR2 is FYNNEI. V gave up 3 bases and J gave up 15 bases, with 18 bases separating them. The CDR3 length is 13 residues.